Following are 21 T cell receptor beta chains from one sample sequenced in a study of blood T cells in healthy people across ages. Combining a sample-barcoded 5' primer with a J-beta primer mix, a second PCR ran for about 7 to 11 cycles. A single record per CDR3 protein comes from TCRdb applying MiXCR to the 5' RACE reads. The profile covers around 1,600,000 distinct CDR3 sequences, with approximately 43% appearing a single time and around 4% taken by the ten largest. Specimen: blood. These receptor sequences come from a woman under 30 in good health.

This rearrangement joins TRBV11-2 to TRBJ2-3; tentative D call: TRBD2 (6 bases). Germline assignment: CDR1 SGHAT and CDR2 FQNNGV. The CDR3 is made up of 15 amino acids. The V gene lost 10 bases and the J gene lost 4 bases, with 21 bases spanning the gap. The CDR3 DNA is TGTGCCACCCGAATCGGCGGGGTATTTGCAGATACGCAGTATTTT. Its protein product is CATRIGGVFADTQYF.

This clonotype was observed once. For the CDR3, the DNA is TGTGCCAGCAGTTACTACGGCAGCCTAAACACTGAAGCTTTCTTT. It yields the protein CASSYYGSLNTEAFF. This chain links TRBV6-6 with TRBJ1-1; D uncertain. CDR3 size: 15 residues. Germline CDR1 and CDR2: MNHNY and SVGAGI (reference sequence). Trimming removed 1 base at V and 2 bases at J, with 11 bases between.

Ten or more counts support this clonotype. The rearrangement joins TRBV4-1 to TRBJ1-4, with TRBD1 as a possible D gene (5 bases). Per germline, CDR1 MGHRA and CDR2 YSYEKL. CDR3 size: 15 residues. V was cut by 0 bases and J by 8 bases, with 13 bases left in between. CDR3 in DNA: TGCGCCAGCAGCCAAGACCGTCAGGGAGTAGAAAAACTGTTTTTT. Translating gives CASSQDRQGVEKLFF.

Remarks on this clonotype: A junction end diverges from the germline sequence, so it may reflect a read error. This sequence joins TRBV14 and TRBJ2-1, with 7 nucleotides matching TRBD2. The CDR3 runs to 15 residues. Per the germline V gene, CDR1 is SGHDN and CDR2 is FVKESK. Here the CDR3 DNA reads TGTGCCAGCAGCCATAGGGAGGGCTCCCACAATGAGCAGTTCTTC. Protein product: CASSHREGSHNEQFF.

The genes are TRBV11-2 and TRBJ1-2; TRBD1 might be the D (5 bases). The ends were cut back, 4 bases at V and 2 bases at J, with 17 bases in the middle. Germline loops: CDR1 SGHAT, CDR2 FQNNGV. This CDR3 comprises 16 residues. Written as DNA, the CDR3 is TGTGCCAGCAGCTACGACAGATCCTTGCGAAACTATGGCTACACCTTC. Encoded protein: CASSYDRSLRNYGYTF.

The V and J genes are TRBV4-3 and TRBJ2-1; TRBD1 matches 8 bases. The germline gives CDR1 LGHNA, CDR2 YSLEER. This CDR3 is 15 amino acids long. V shed 0 bases, J shed 10 bases, and the junction held 8 bases outside the gene matches. The CDR3 loop reads CASSQDGTGEWEQFF. The CDR3 bases are TGCGCCAGCAGCCAAGACGGGACAGGAGAATGGGAGCAGTTCTTC.

The table lists this clonotype with many counts. V and J are TRBV29-1 and TRBJ2-3; D remains unclear. This CDR3 contains 10 residues. Germline V gene sequence: CDR1 SQVTM, CDR2 ANQGSEA. V lost 7 bases to trimming and J lost 1 base, with 3 bases between them. This chain's CDR3 is CSACTDTQYF. As DNA, the CDR3 is TGCAGCGCTTGCACAGATACGCAGTATTTT.

The chain recombines TRBV11-1 with TRBJ2-1, with TRBD2 matching over 12 bases. The CDR3 contains 19 residues. The V and J ends lost 1 base and 2 bases, in that order; junction bases with no gene match: 9. Looked up from germline, CDR1 is SGHAT and CDR2 is FQDESV (reference sequence). Here the CDR3 DNA reads TGTGCCAGCAGCTTAGGTTTTGCTAGCGGGAGGGTCGCCTACAATGAGCAGTTCTTC. It specifies CASSLGFASGRVAYNEQFF. Supplemented by reference TRBV11-1 and TRBJ2-1, the full variable domain reads EAEVAQSPRYKITEKSQAVAFWCDPISGHATLYWYRQILGQGPELLVQFQDESVVDDSQLPKDRFSAERLKGVDSTLKIQPAELGDSAMYLCASSLGFASGRVAYNEQFFGPGTRLTVL.

A few counts support this clonotype. V gene TRBV29-1 combines with J gene TRBJ1-2; D is ambiguous. V was shortened by 3 bases and J by 1 base, with 12 bases between the two germline ends. The CDR3 has 14 amino acids. CDR1 is SQVTM, CDR2 ANQGSEA, per germline. The chain's CDR3 is CSVDGWGDNYGYTF. The CDR3, as DNA: TGCAGCGTTGATGGGTGGGGTGATAACTATGGCTACACCTTC.

This chain links TRBV13 with TRBJ2-7; possibly TRBD1 or TRBD2 for D (5 bases each). Trimming took off 4 bases at V and 6 bases at J, with 16 bases between the two ends. This CDR3 has 14 amino acids. CDR1 and CDR2 (germline): PRHDT, FYEKMQ (reference sequence). In DNA, the CDR3 is TGTGCCAGCAGCTGGGGGTCCCGCGCCTTCGAGCAGTACTTC. Protein: CASSWGSRAFEQYF.

In its sample, this clonotype was seen a few times. The gene calls are TRBV4-3 and TRBJ2-5; perhaps TRBD2 as D (6 bases). CDR1 and CDR2 from the germline V gene are LGHNA and YSLEER. V was trimmed by 0 bases and J by 5 bases, leaving 22 bases between them. The CDR3 contains 18 residues. DNA of the CDR3: TGCGCCAGCAGCCAAGACGTAGGATTGGTAGCGGCCCCGGAGACCCAGTACTTC. Amino acids: CASSQDVGLVAAPETQYF.

This rearrangement joins TRBV7-2 to TRBJ2-5; D possibly matches TRBD1 or TRBD2 (6 bases each). The CDR3 is 14 residues long. Trimming took off 5 bases at V and 4 bases at J, with 14 bases between the two ends. The germline V gene has CDR1 SGHTA and CDR2 FQGNSA. CDR3 sequence reads: CASSNTRGVETQYF. CDR3 nucleotides: TGTGCCAGCAGCAACACGAGGGGGGTAGAGACCCAGTACTTC.

The chain couples TRBV7-2 to TRBJ2-5; no clear D gene. The CDR3 is made up of 16 amino acids. Germline V lookup: CDR1 SGHTA, CDR2 FQGNSA. V gave up 1 base and J gave up 2 bases, with 14 bases separating them. The CDR3 sequence is CASSLVGPVFQETQYF. The CDR3 DNA sequence: TGTGCCAGCAGCTTAGTCGGTCCAGTGTTTCAAGAGACCCAGTACTTC.

This clonotype has just a few counts. The rearrangement uses TRBV28 and TRBJ1-2, with unresolved D. In germline, CDR1 is MDHEN, CDR2 SYDVKM. This CDR3 region has 14 residues. Trimming pared 6 bases from V and 4 bases from J, leaving 15 bases between. CDR3 in amino acids: CASRSLTNFYGYTF. Written as DNA, the CDR3 is TGTGCCAGCAGATCCCTCACCAATTTCTATGGCTACACCTTC.

About this clonotype itself: At one boundary the junction diverges from the germline segment, which might be a read error. J is TRBJ1-2 and V is TRBV20-1, with no clear D. The CDR3 totals 15 residues. Germline values: CDR1 DFQATT, CDR2 SNEGSKA (reference sequence). The CDR3 loop is CSARGRSQTNCGYTF. In nucleotides, the CDR3 is TGCAGTGCTAGAGGAAGGAGCCAGACTAACTGTGGCTACACCTTC.

J is TRBJ2-2 and V is TRBV7-9; maybe TRBD2 (5 bases). CDR1 is SEHNR, CDR2 FQNEAQ, per germline (reference sequence). The CDR3 runs to 18 residues. V was shortened by 4 bases and J by 6 bases, with 24 bases between the two germline ends. For the CDR3, the DNA is TGTGCCAGCAGCTCGTCGAAGCTAGCTTCGTCCCTCGCCGGGGAGCTGTTTTTT. Its protein is CASSSSKLASSLAGELFF.

This clonotype occurred a few times. The chain recombines TRBV7-9 with TRBJ1-5; D is uncertain. Germline CDR1 is SEHNR and CDR2 is FQNEAQ (reference sequence). This CDR3 comprises 13 residues. Trimming shortened V by 0 bases and J by 10 bases, and 10 bases separated the two germline ends. The DNA of the CDR3 is TGTGCCAGCAGCTTAGCGGGTCTCGGCCCCCAGCATTTT. Protein: CASSLAGLGPQHF.

This chain connects TRBV20-1 to TRBJ2-3; 8 positions agree with TRBD1. V lost 0 bases and J lost 6; bases outside the gene matches: 14. This CDR3 spans 17 amino acids. The germline V gene has CDR1 DFQATT and CDR2 SNEGSKA (reference sequence). The CDR3 protein is CSARDLDRGARGDTQYF. CDR3 nucleotide sequence: TGCAGTGCTAGAGATCTCGACAGGGGAGCCCGCGGGGATACGCAGTATTTT.

The genes are TRBV29-1 and TRBJ2-7, with D hard to call. V lost 3 bases and J lost 3, with 12 bases in between. This CDR3 has 13 amino acids. CDR1 and CDR2 (germline): SQVTM, ANQGSEA. CDR3 coding DNA: TGCAGCGTTGAGACCGGCAGCCTCTACGAGCAGTACTTC. It codes for CSVETGSLYEQYF.

The rearrangement joins TRBV27 to TRBJ2-3, with a possible D match to TRBD2 (5 bases). Germline V CDR1 and CDR2: MNHEY, SMNVEV (reference sequence). Trimming removed 4 bases at V and 2 bases at J, with 10 bases between. The CDR3 runs to 14 residues. DNA for the CDR3: TGTGCCAGCAGTTCAGGACTCCTCACAGATACGCAGTATTTT. This codes for CASSSGLLTDTQYF.

This clonotype was seen a few times. This rearrangement joins TRBV20-1 to TRBJ2-1, with 15 bases aligning to TRBD2. The CDR3 totals 17 residues. Germline trimming cut 2 bases from V and 13 bases from J; bases unmatched to any gene: 15. Germline assignment: CDR1 DFQATT and CDR2 SNEGSKA (reference sequence). CDR3 bases: TGCAGTGCTAGACCTTACCGGACTAGCGGGGGGGCCTTGAATCAGTTCTTC. Amino acid sequence: CSARPYRTSGGALNQFF.